One and the same sample provided the 27 T cell receptor beta chains below, sequenced in a study of T cell responses to AZD1222 COVID-19 vaccine. Repertoires were generated with immunoSEQ multiplex PCR, while TCRdb's copy carries only in-frame clones and drops some. Among about 67,000 clones, under 90% were seen once, and the ten largest hold around 21%. The material sequenced was peripheral blood, taken on day 0 of AZD1222 vaccination. The origin of the receptors is an adult in good health.

The chain is built from TRBV3-1 (or the pseudogene TRBV3-2) and TRBJ2-2; 7 nucleotides match TRBD1. The V gene's germline CDR1 is LGHDT and CDR2 YNNKEL (reference sequence). This CDR3 is 16 amino acids long. The trim removed 5 bases at V and 4 bases at J, leaving 10 bases unmatched. The CDR3 sequence: CASSSQTGSATGELFF. The CDR3 nucleotides read TGTGCCAGCAGCTCCCAGACAGGGTCGGCCACCGGGGAGCTGTTTTTT.

This clone was detected only once. The V and J genes are TRBV19 and TRBJ2-1; TRBD2 agrees at 10 bases. J lost 13 bases, V lost 5 bases, and 5 bases had no gene match. The germline V gene has CDR1 LNHDA and CDR2 SQIVND (reference sequence). This CDR3 has 12 amino acids. CDR3 sequence: CASSLTSGYQFF. CDR3 nucleotide sequence: TGTGCCAGTAGTCTGACTAGCGGGTATCAGTTCTTC.

The chain carries TRBV7-2 and TRBJ2-7; D possibly corresponds to TRBD2 (6 bases). Germline CDR1 and CDR2: SGHTA and FQGNSA. Trimming took off 6 bases at V and 1 base at J, with 16 bases between the two ends. The CDR3 has 15 amino acids. CDR3 nucleotide sequence: TGTGCCAGCAGAGAATATAGCGGAGAGTCCTACGAGCAGTACTTC. Protein product: CASREYSGESYEQYF.

The chain has TRBV30 and TRBJ1-6, with unresolved D. V gave up 4 bases and J gave up 10 bases, with 23 bases separating them. The CDR3 runs 16 residues. Germline CDR1 GTSNPN, CDR2 SVGIG (reference sequence). Here the CDR3 DNA reads TGTGCCTGGACACTCGGAGACGGCCTTATGGGGTCACCCCTCCACTTT. Translating it yields CAWTLGDGLMGSPLHF.

The rearrangement uses TRBV18 and TRBJ2-5; weak D call: TRBD2 (5 bases). Trimming stripped 2 bases from V and 4 bases from J, with 11 bases between. The germline gives CDR1 KGHSH, CDR2 LQKENI. This CDR3 region has 14 residues. This chain's CDR3 is CASSPGRAGETQYF. The CDR3 DNA follows: TGTGCCAGCTCACCAGGGCGGGCGGGAGAGACCCAGTACTTC.

The V gene is TRBV30, the J gene TRBJ2-1; TRBD1 matches at 7 bases. With 3 bases clipped from V and 4 bases from J, the junction kept 9 bases outside the gene matches. The CDR3 contains 15 residues. The germline CDR1 and CDR2 sequences are GTSNPN and SVGIG (reference sequence). Written as DNA, the CDR3 is TGTGCCTGGAGGGTAGGGGGCCTAGCATACAATGAGCAGTTCTTC. It specifies CAWRVGGLAYNEQFF.

J is TRBJ2-3 and V is TRBV20-1, with TRBD2 as a possible D gene (5 bases). This CDR3 is built from 16 residues. V dropped 6 bases and J dropped 5 bases, with 24 bases sitting between them. Germline loops: CDR1 DFQATT, CDR2 SNEGSKA (reference sequence). This CDR3 reads CSASPMVGVGKDTQYF. As DNA, the CDR3 is TGCAGTGCCAGTCCCATGGTGGGAGTCGGAAAAGATACGCAGTATTTT.

This chain joins TRBV18 and TRBJ1-6, with 8 bases lining up with TRBD1. In germline, CDR1 is KGHSH, CDR2 LQKENI. The CDR3 has 14 amino acids. V was clipped by 2 bases and J by 10 bases; unmatched bases: 4. The CDR3 loop reads CASSPETGASPLHF. The CDR3 coding sequence is TGTGCCAGCTCACCAGAGACAGGGGCCTCACCCCTCCACTTT.

The chain recombines TRBV6-4 with TRBJ2-1; TRBD2 matches at 11 bases. The CDR3 sequence is 15 residues long. The germline CDR1 and CDR2 sequences are MRHNA and SNTAGT. Unmatched junction bases numbered 2, after V lost 5 bases and J lost 2 bases. In nucleotides, the CDR3 is TGTGCCAGCAGTAAACTAGCGGGGGCCTACAATGAGCAGTTCTTC. Amino acids: CASSKLAGAYNEQFF.

V usage is TRBV18 and J usage is TRBJ2-1, with 7 bases aligning to TRBD2. The V gene's germline CDR1 is KGHSH and CDR2 LQKENI. The CDR3 is made up of 17 amino acids. V lost 2 bases to trimming and J lost 2 bases; unmatched junction nucleotides: 9. The CDR3 sequence: CASSPYPTSPTYNEQFF. Written as DNA, the CDR3 is TGTGCCAGCTCACCATACCCGACTAGCCCTACCTACAATGAGCAGTTCTTC.

CDR3 DNA: TGTGCCAGCTCAGCGGCCGTGACCGAGCCCCAGCATTTT. Residues: CASSAAVTEPQHF. The genes are TRBV18 and TRBJ1-5; D unclear. Germline CDR1 and CDR2: KGHSH and LQKENI. V was trimmed by 5 bases and J by 8 bases, leaving 13 bases between them. The CDR3 has 13 amino acids.

The rearrangement uses TRBV7-8 and TRBJ2-7, with 10 bases fitting TRBD1. CDR1 and CDR2 from the germline V gene are SGHVS and FQNEAQ. This CDR3 is 15 amino acids long. V dropped 5 bases and J dropped 6; count of bases not matched to a gene: 10. For the CDR3, the DNA is TGTGCCAGCAGCGCCCGGGACAGGGGATATGGCGAGCAGTACTTC. Translated: CASSARDRGYGEQYF.

The V gene is TRBV7-8, the J gene TRBJ1-5; D perhaps matches TRBD1 (5 bases). In germline, CDR1 is SGHVS, CDR2 FQNEAQ. The CDR3 consists of 14 residues. Trimming pared 6 bases from V and 6 bases from J, leaving 15 bases between. The CDR3 DNA reads TGTGCCAGCAGGGGGGATGGGGGTACTCAGCCCCAGCATTTT. Protein sequence: CASRGDGGTQPQHF.

The CDR3 reads CASSPGTKYEQYF. CDR3 nucleotide sequence: TGTGCCAGCAGCCCCGGGACAAAATACGAGCAGTACTTC. The chain links TRBV7-2 to TRBJ2-7; D is possibly TRBD1 (6 bases). V was trimmed by 5 bases and J by 4 bases, leaving 12 bases between them. This CDR3 is 13 amino acids long. Germline V lookup: CDR1 SGHTA, CDR2 FQGNSA.

The gene calls are TRBV6-5 and TRBJ1-1; weak D call: TRBD1 (5 bases). Trimming pared 11 bases from V and 3 bases from J, leaving 22 bases between. The CDR3 length is 15 residues. The germline CDR1 and CDR2 sequences are MNHEY and SVGAGI. CDR3 bases: TGTGCCGGCGGGGCAGTCCCGAATGTGGACACTGAAGCTTTCTTT. Protein: CAGGAVPNVDTEAFF.

The chain links TRBV12-3 or TRBV12-4 to TRBJ2-6; D unresolved. V shed 7 bases and J shed 0 bases, with 4 bases lying between them. The CDR3 is made up of 13 amino acids. CDR3: CASNPSGANVLTF. The CDR3 nucleotides read TGTGCCAGCAATCCCTCTGGGGCCAACGTCCTGACTTTC.

This sequence joins TRBV16 and TRBJ2-1; D possibly uses TRBD1 or TRBD2 (5 bases each). The V end was cut by 0 bases, the J end by 8 bases, with 17 bases between. The CDR3 is 16 residues long. CDR1 is KGHSY and CDR2 is FQNENV in the germline V gene. CDR3 region: CASSQSSSYGTDEQFF. Here the CDR3 DNA reads TGTGCCAGCAGCCAATCGTCCTCCTACGGGACGGATGAGCAGTTCTTC. Full variable domain (rest looked up from reference TRBV16 and TRBJ2-1): GEEVAQTPKHLVRGEGQKAKLYCAPIKGHSYVFWYQQVLKNEFKFLISFQNENVFDETGMPKERFSAKCLPNSPCSLEIQATKLEDSAVYFCASSQSSSYGTDEQFFGPGTRLTVL.

This clone was seen more than once but under ten times. The J gene is TRBJ1-2, the V gene TRBV27; perhaps TRBD1 as D (6 bases). Trimming shortened V by 8 bases and J by 7 bases, and 14 bases separated the two germline ends. Looked up from germline, CDR1 is MNHEY and CDR2 is SMNVEV (reference sequence). The CDR3 totals 12 residues. CDR3 DNA: TGTGCCAGCGGCACGAACAGGGTTGGCTACACCTTC. It is translated as CASGTNRVGYTF.

The J gene is TRBJ1-6, the V gene TRBV28; a possible D gene is TRBD1 (5 bases). The CDR3 length is 15 residues. CDR1 MDHEN and CDR2 SYDVKM come from the germline V gene. Trimming removed 3 bases at V and 2 bases at J, with 8 bases between. CDR3 residues: CASSLTATYNSPLHF. CDR3 DNA sequence: TGTGCCAGCAGTTTGACAGCCACCTATAATTCACCCCTCCACTTT.

In DNA, the CDR3 is TGTGCCAGCAGTTTCACCGGGACGGCATCTTACGAGCAGTACTTC. Protein: CASSFTGTASYEQYF. The chain couples TRBV6-5 to TRBJ2-7; D could derive from TRBD1 or TRBD2 (5 bases each). The V end lost 4 bases, the J end lost 4 bases, and 17 bases lay between the germline ends. This CDR3 spans 15 amino acids. Germline V gene data show CDR1 as MNHEY and CDR2 as SVGAGI.

J is TRBJ2-3 and V is TRBV6-5; 11 bases are shared with TRBD2. This CDR3 contains 15 residues. The germline gives CDR1 MNHEY, CDR2 SVGAGI. J gave up 9 bases and V 6 bases, and 11 bases lay outside the gene matches. CDR3 protein: CASSRLAGSELTQYF. CDR3 DNA sequence: TGTGCCAGCAGCCGACTAGCGGGGAGCGAATTAACGCAGTATTTT.

The CDR3 DNA is TGTGCCAGCAGTCCATGGGTTGGGGCAGGGGAGACCCAGTACTTC. Translated: CASSPWVGAGETQYF. The genes are TRBV27 and TRBJ2-5, with D possibly TRBD1 on 5 matching bases. Looked up from germline, CDR1 is MNHEY and CDR2 is SMNVEV (reference sequence). The germline V and J ends were trimmed by 5 bases and 5 bases, with 18 bases remaining between them. This CDR3 is built from 15 residues.

This clone was seen a handful of times. The rearrangement uses TRBV11-2 and TRBJ1-3, with unresolved D. CDR1 is SGHAT, CDR2 FQNNGV, per germline. The V end lost 1 base, the J end lost 0 bases, and 10 bases lay between the germline ends. The CDR3 extends over 16 amino acids. The CDR3 coding sequence is TGTGCCAGCAGCTTAGTGAGAGGCCGCTCTGGAAACACCATATATTTT. Translation: CASSLVRGRSGNTIYF.

V gene TRBV28 combines with J gene TRBJ1-1, with D possibly matching TRBD1 (6 bases). Per germline, CDR1 MDHEN and CDR2 SYDVKM. CDR3 size: 13 residues. Trimming shortened V by 5 bases and J by 0 bases, and 7 bases separated the two germline ends. The CDR3 nucleotides read TGTGCCAGCAGTGGACAGATGAACACTGAAGCTTTCTTT. Protein sequence: CASSGQMNTEAFF.

The V and J genes are TRBV29-1 and TRBJ2-2; TRBD2 matches at 9 bases. Germline-derived CDR1 and CDR2 are SQVTM and ANQGSEA. The CDR3 contains 16 residues. V was pared by 4 bases and J by 0 bases, with 6 bases of the junction left unmatched. DNA of the CDR3: TGCAGCGTTGCGGGAGCGGGGGGCTCGAACACCGGGGAGCTGTTTTTT. It encodes CSVAGAGGSNTGELFF.

This clone was detected once. This rearrangement joins TRBV7-2 to TRBJ2-2, with 9 bases that match TRBD1. Trimming at V came to 6 bases and at J to 4 bases, leaving 9 bases not matched to a gene. CDR3 length: 16 residues. CDR1 and CDR2 from the germline V gene are SGHTA and FQGNSA. The CDR3 bases are TGTGCCAGCAGGGCAGGGGGACAGGGTCGCACCGGGGAGCTGTTTTTT. Amino acid sequence: CASRAGGQGRTGELFF.

The chain links TRBV6-5 to TRBJ1-2, with no clear D. Germline V gene lookup returns CDR1 MNHEY and CDR2 SVGAGI. The CDR3 is made up of 13 amino acids. The ends were cut back, 4 bases at V and 3 bases at J, with 9 bases in the middle. The CDR3 loop is CASSLGRDYGYTF. As DNA, the CDR3 is TGTGCCAGCAGTTTGGGAAGGGACTATGGCTACACCTTC.